The clone carrying this T cell receptor (beta chain) was seen ten or more times. This specimen comes from a study of prognosis after radiotherapy for stage I lung cancer. CDR1 and CDR2 from the germline V gene are SGDLS and YYNGEE. The V gene lost 0 bases and the J gene lost 6 bases, with 13 bases spanning the gap. The CDR3 totals 15 residues. The genomic DNA TCR beta CDR3 region underwent two rounds of multiplex PCR. Specific primers for each TRBV and TRBJ gene were what first-round PCR used. TCRdb reanalysed the multiplex PCR reads using MiXCR and keeps one entry per CDR3 protein. In the table there are around 18,000 distinct CDR3 sequences, 29% of which are singletons.

The receptor was derived from a donor over 45 with non-small cell lung cancer. This material consisted of PBMCs, taken before or after stereotactic body radiation therapy (not recorded which). The chain carries TRBV9 and TRBJ2-1; D unresolved. CDR3 bases: TGTGCCAGCAGCGTAGCTCTGGGGATGGGCAATGAGCAGTTCTTC. This sequence encodes CASSVALGMGNEQFF.